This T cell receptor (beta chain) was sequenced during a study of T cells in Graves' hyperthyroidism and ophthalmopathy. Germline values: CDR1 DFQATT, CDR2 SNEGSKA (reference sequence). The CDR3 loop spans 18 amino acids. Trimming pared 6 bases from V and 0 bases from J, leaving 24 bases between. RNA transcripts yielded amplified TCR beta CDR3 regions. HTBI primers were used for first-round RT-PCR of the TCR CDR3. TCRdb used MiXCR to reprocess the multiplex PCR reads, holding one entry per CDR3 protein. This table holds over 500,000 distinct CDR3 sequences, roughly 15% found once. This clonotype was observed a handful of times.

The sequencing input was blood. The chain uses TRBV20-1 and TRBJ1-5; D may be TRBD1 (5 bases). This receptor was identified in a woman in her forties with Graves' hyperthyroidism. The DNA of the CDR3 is TGCAGTGCAGCCTCGTTGGGGGGGATGGCTTCTAGCAATCAGCCCCAGCATTTT. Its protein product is CSAASLGGMASSNQPQHF.